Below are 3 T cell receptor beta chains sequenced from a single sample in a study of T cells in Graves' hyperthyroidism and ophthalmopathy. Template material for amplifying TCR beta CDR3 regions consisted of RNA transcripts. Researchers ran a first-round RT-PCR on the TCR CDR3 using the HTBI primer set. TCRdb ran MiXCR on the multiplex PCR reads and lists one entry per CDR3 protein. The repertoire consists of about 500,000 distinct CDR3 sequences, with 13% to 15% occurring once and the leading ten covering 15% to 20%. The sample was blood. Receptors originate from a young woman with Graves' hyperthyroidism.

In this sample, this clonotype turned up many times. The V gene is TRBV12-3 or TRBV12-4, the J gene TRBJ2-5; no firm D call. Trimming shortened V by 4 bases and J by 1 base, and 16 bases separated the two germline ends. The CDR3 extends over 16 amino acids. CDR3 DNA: TGTGCCAGCAGTTCCACCGAGGAATCGGTCCAAGAGACCCAGTACTTC. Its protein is CASSSTEESVQETQYF.

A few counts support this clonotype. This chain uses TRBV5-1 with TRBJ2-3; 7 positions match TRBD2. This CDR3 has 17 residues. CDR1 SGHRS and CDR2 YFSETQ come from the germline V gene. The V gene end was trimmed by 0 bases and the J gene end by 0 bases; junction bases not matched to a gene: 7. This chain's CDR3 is CASSLADLAASTDTQYF. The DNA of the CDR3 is TGCGCCAGCAGCTTGGCCGATCTAGCGGCAAGCACAGATACGCAGTATTTT.

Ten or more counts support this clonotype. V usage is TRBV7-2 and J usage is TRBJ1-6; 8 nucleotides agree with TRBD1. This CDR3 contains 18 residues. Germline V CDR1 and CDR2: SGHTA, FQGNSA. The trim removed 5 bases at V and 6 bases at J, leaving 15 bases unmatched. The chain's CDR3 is CASSEPGQGDRGNSPLHF. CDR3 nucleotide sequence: TGTGCCAGCAGCGAACCAGGACAGGGAGATAGGGGTAATTCACCCCTCCACTTT.